Detailed here is one T cell receptor (beta chain). In the authors' workflow: Amplification of reference gene primers was used by the study to estimate nucleated cell counts. TCRdb's copy holds only in-frame clones and misses some; the assay was immunoSEQ multiplex PCR. V and J calls and clone size come straight from that table; D and trimming were deduced from the DNA. This sample has roughly 170,000 clones, with 80% to 90% found just once. The entry originates in a study of blood T cell repertoires in COVID-19. Study details: Italy, Spain and the United States were the sources of the convalescent and acute COVID-19 samples. Sources were T cells, B-cell-depleted T cells, or PBMCs; the material itself was cDNA or gDNA.

Trimming pared 5 bases from V and 0 bases from J, leaving 11 bases between. The CDR3 runs 14 residues. Germline values: CDR1 SEHNR, CDR2 FQNEAQ (reference sequence). This receptor was identified in a man between 35 and 55 years old who had recovered from COVID-19. V is TRBV7-9 and J is TRBJ2-7; D is perhaps TRBD1 (5 bases). The sample taken for sequencing was peripheral blood. This CDR3 reads CASSRWGNSYEQYF. CDR3 DNA: TGTGCCAGCAGCCGCTGGGGCAACTCCTACGAGCAGTACTTC.